The 9 T cell receptor beta chains in this list originate from one sample, sequenced in a study of T cell changes during pregnancy in multiple sclerosis. Only in-frame clones appear in the TCRdb table, and some are missing; sequencing was by immunoSEQ multiplex PCR. The data show about 54,000 clones, 91% seen once. The source was peripheral blood, collected after pregnancy. The receptor set was obtained from a female donor in good health, enrolled as a control in a pregnancy study.

The genes are TRBV28 and TRBJ1-2, with a tentative D call TRBD1 (6 bases). This CDR3 comprises 14 residues. The V and J ends lost 8 bases and 5 bases respectively, with 18 bases between them. Germline loops: CDR1 MDHEN, CDR2 SYDVKM. In DNA, the CDR3 is TGTGCCAGCTTACGAGGGGGGGAGGGGTATGGCTACACCTTC. Translated: CASLRGGEGYGYTF.

This chain joins TRBV11-2 and TRBJ2-1; D uncertain. The CDR3 loop spans 15 amino acids. V was cut by 3 bases and J by 2 bases, with 11 bases left in between. The germline gives CDR1 SGHAT, CDR2 FQNNGV. CDR3 coding DNA: TGTGCCAGCAGCTTGATGACTCCGACCTACAATGAGCAGTTCTTC. Translating gives CASSLMTPTYNEQFF.

The chain links TRBV7-8 to TRBJ2-2; tentatively, D is TRBD1 (5 bases). Germline V CDR1 and CDR2: SGHVS, FQNEAQ. V shed 3 bases and J shed 6 bases, with 20 bases lying between them. This CDR3 region has 17 residues. Written as DNA, the CDR3 is TGTGCCAGCAGCTTGACAGTTGGAGTCCGGCCCCCCGGGGAGCTGTTTTTT. It encodes CASSLTVGVRPPGELFF. Supplemented by reference TRBV7-8 and TRBJ2-2, the full variable domain reads GAGVSQSPRYKVAKRGQDVALRCDPISGHVSLFWYQQALGQGPEFLTYFQNEAQLDKSGLPSDRFFAERPEGSVSTLKIQRTQQEDSAVYLCASSLTVGVRPPGELFFGEGSRLTVL.

The rearrangement links TRBV28 to TRBJ2-2, with 11 bases identical to TRBD2. The germline CDR1 and CDR2 sequences are MDHEN and SYDVKM. The trim removed 6 bases at V and 5 bases at J, leaving 14 bases unmatched. This CDR3 contains 18 residues. CDR3 loop: CASSHGLAGLRRTGELFF. The DNA for the CDR3 is TGTGCCAGCAGCCATGGACTAGCGGGTCTCCGACGGACCGGGGAGCTGTTTTTT.

The chain joins TRBV2 to TRBJ1-1, with TRBD1 as a possible D gene (6 bases). The germline CDR1 and CDR2 sequences are SNHLY and FYNNEI. The CDR3 is 15 amino acids. Trimming removed 5 bases at V and 4 bases at J, with 17 bases between. The DNA of the CDR3 is TGTGCCAGCAGTTATATCCAGGGGACGGGCACTGAAGCTTTCTTT. This gives the protein CASSYIQGTGTEAFF.

V is TRBV4-1 and J is TRBJ2-1; 14 bases fit TRBD2. CDR1 MGHRA and CDR2 YSYEKL come from the germline V gene. With 4 bases clipped from V and 9 bases from J, the junction kept 8 bases outside the gene matches. This CDR3 is built from 16 residues. The CDR3 loop reads CASSLAGTSGSSEQFF. As DNA, the CDR3 is TGCGCCAGCAGCCTGGCCGGGACTAGCGGGAGCAGTGAGCAGTTCTTC.

The chain employs TRBV9 and TRBJ2-5; possibly TRBD2 for D (5 bases). The CDR3 spans 14 residues. V gave up 0 bases and J gave up 5 bases, with 11 bases separating them. Germline lookup yields CDR1 SGDLS and CDR2 YYNGEE. The chain's CDR3 is CASSVGRMGETQYF. In DNA, the CDR3 is TGTGCCAGCAGCGTAGGGAGGATGGGGGAGACCCAGTACTTC.

V and J are TRBV6-4 and TRBJ2-3; 10 bases match TRBD1. This CDR3 has 15 amino acids. V lost 6 bases and J lost 2; bases outside the gene matches: 5. CDR1 is MRHNA and CDR2 is SNTAGT in the germline V gene. CDR3 DNA sequence: TGTGCCAGCAGGGACAGGGGGATGGACACAGATACGCAGTATTTT. This translates into CASRDRGMDTDTQYF.

The chain uses TRBV27 and TRBJ1-2; possible D gene TRBD1, 5 bases. Germline V lookup: CDR1 MNHEY, CDR2 SMNVEV (reference sequence). This CDR3 comprises 14 residues. Deletions cut 1 base from V and 4 bases from J, with 10 bases between. CDR3 sequence: CASSLLWGAYGYTF. The CDR3 bases are TGTGCCAGCAGTTTATTGTGGGGCGCCTATGGCTACACCTTC.